A selection of T cell receptor beta chains follows, all from one sample in a study of T cells after yellow fever vaccination. Via MiXCR, TCRdb re-called the 5' RACE reads, giving one row per CDR3 protein. The sample shows 350,000 to 450,000 distinct CDR3 sequences, about 17% of them seen only once. Sample: PBMCs, taken before the yellow fever booster vaccination. These receptors were collected from a young man who received the YFV17D yellow fever vaccine. The CDR3 runs from the conserved cysteine through the conserved F or W. The D gene is left open where the match is weak.

TRBJ1-6	TRBV12-5	TRBD1	CASTPYGQGVSPLHF
TRBJ1-1	TRBV11-2	-	CASSLGGGSLTEAFF
TRBJ2-1	TRBV4-2	-	CASSQEGRNEQFF
TRBJ2-2	TRBV9	-	CASSVAKGELFF
TRBJ1-1	TRBV7-6	-	CASSRVRGEAFF
TRBJ2-3	TRBV6-5	-	CASSSSGTGTDTQYF
TRBJ2-6	TRBV30	TRBD1	CARRQGMLAGANVLTF
TRBJ2-7	TRBV4-1	TRBD1	CASSPSRTGNEQYF
TRBJ2-3	TRBV7-2	TRBD1	CASARDRDTDTQYF
TRBJ2-5	TRBV9	TRBD2	CASSATSGFQETQYF
TRBJ1-1	TRBV6-5	TRBD1	CASRKGQGLDFF
TRBJ2-5	TRBV25-1	TRBD1	CASSRDRGGQETQYF
TRBJ1-1	TRBV12-3/TRBV12-4	-	CASSWTGRGEAFF
TRBJ1-6	TRBV5-1	-	CASSLRGVAPLHF
TRBJ2-5	TRBV5-1	-	CASSLALGSLTQETQYF
TRBJ1-5	TRBV2	TRBD1	CASSVRQGRSNQPQHF
TRBJ1-1	TRBV5-1	-	CASARSLNTEAFF
TRBJ2-2	TRBV7-9	TRBD1	CASSPPGTENTGELFF
TRBJ1-1	TRBV29-1	-	CSVKGLNTEAFF
TRBJ1-3	TRBV20-1	-	CSARPVDQGGNTIYF
TRBJ1-2	TRBV12-3/TRBV12-4	TRBD1	CASSHQGAANYGYTF
TRBJ1-6	TRBV27	-	CASSWRVYSPLHF
TRBJ1-3	TRBV6-6	TRBD1	CASRRTGAGNTIYF
TRBJ2-5	TRBV7-8	-	CASSLEYRGGGETQYF
TRBJ2-3	TRBV4-1	TRBD2	CASSGLVDSGSQKQAQYF
TRBJ1-1	TRBV5-1	-	CASSLGDSILTEAFF
TRBJ1-5	TRBV6-2/TRBV6-3	-	CASSYPVNQPQHF
TRBJ1-2	TRBV5-1	TRBD1	CASSTETGEYGYTF
TRBJ1-1	TRBV7-2	-	CASRGYRDTEAFF
TRBJ2-3	TRBV6-5	-	CASSYIAGDYPDTQYF
TRBJ1-2	TRBV3-1	-	CASSQIGTGPGGYTF
TRBJ1-6	TRBV7-2	-	CASSQTGWNSPLHF
TRBJ2-5	TRBV7-9	TRBD1	CASSPRGGLAETQYF
TRBJ1-6	TRBV20-1	-	CSASREVDSPLHF
TRBJ2-5	TRBV6-5	-	CASSFWGRTSGTQYF
TRBJ2-2	TRBV27	TRBD2	CASTRGGDTGELFF
TRBJ2-7	TRBV6-2/TRBV6-3	TRBD1	CASTDPPPGQYYYEQYF
TRBJ1-1	TRBV28	-	CASSIGSFPAFF
TRBJ2-2	TRBV7-2	-	CASSPPGRGTNTGELFF
TRBJ1-2	TRBV7-9	-	CASSSPQGSNYGYTF
TRBJ2-7	TRBV7-8	-	CASSLSQGLSYEQYF
TRBJ1-1	TRBV5-4	-	CASSPGPSHRGTEAFF
TRBJ2-7	TRBV4-3	-	CASSQGWDSYEQYF
TRBJ2-3	TRBV2	-	CASRVADTQYF
TRBJ1-1	TRBV4-1	-	CASSLRQEAFF
TRBJ2-2	TRBV4-1	-	CASSHGQLSRRSGELFF
TRBJ1-4	TRBV12-3/TRBV12-4	-	CASSFGTNEEKLFF
TRBJ1-1	TRBV6-2/TRBV6-3	-	CASSYSGGVEAFF
TRBJ1-5	TRBV9	-	CASSARGDTWEPQHF
TRBJ2-3	TRBV9	-	CASSQSFDTQYF
TRBJ1-4	TRBV5-1	TRBD1	CASSLGQGGEKLFF
TRBJ2-3	TRBV6-1	-	CASSRRPGGTGILDTQYF
TRBJ2-7	TRBV20-1	-	CSAKPPGSGEQYF
TRBJ2-1	TRBV7-6	TRBD2	CASSRKVGGGLREQFF
TRBJ1-1	TRBV5-4	-	CASSLGPTDGSAFF
TRBJ2-1	TRBV7-9	-	CASSLGGAQGGARSYNEQFF
TRBJ2-4	TRBV4-3	TRBD2	CASSQGATGGNIQYF
TRBJ2-1	TRBV7-2	-	CASTTDTSYNEQFF
TRBJ1-1	TRBV5-1	TRBD1	CASSRTAGGENTEAFF